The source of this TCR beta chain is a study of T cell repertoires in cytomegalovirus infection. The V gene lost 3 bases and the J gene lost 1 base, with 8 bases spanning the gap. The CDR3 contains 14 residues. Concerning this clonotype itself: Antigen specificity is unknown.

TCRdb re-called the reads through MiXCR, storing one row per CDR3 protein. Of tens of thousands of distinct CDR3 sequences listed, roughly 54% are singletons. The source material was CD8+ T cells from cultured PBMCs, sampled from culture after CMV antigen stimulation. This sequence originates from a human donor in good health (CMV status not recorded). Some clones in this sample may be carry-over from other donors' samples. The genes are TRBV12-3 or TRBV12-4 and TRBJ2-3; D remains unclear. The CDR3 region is CASSLRRRTDTQYF. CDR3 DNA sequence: TGTGCCAGCAGTTTGAGGAGACGCACAGATACGCAGTATTTT.